These 20 T cell receptor beta chains were sequenced from one sample in a study of T cell responses to AZD1222 COVID-19 vaccine. Produced via immunoSEQ multiplex PCR; TCRdb's table is partial and in-frame only. Among about 140,000 clones listed, approximately 92% were seen once. This material consisted of peripheral blood, taken on day 0 of AZD1222 vaccination. The receptors here all came from an adult in good health.

CDR3 sequence (DNA): TGCGCCAGCCAAAGGGATGGGTCGACCCGGGACAGGGGGGGATATAGCAATCAGCCCCAGCATTTT. Encoded protein: CASQRDGSTRDRGGYSNQPQHF. The chain recombines TRBV5-1 with TRBJ1-5; 11 nucleotides agree with TRBD1. This CDR3 comprises 22 residues. The germline V gene has CDR1 SGHRS and CDR2 YFSETQ. Trimming removed 7 bases from V and 0 bases from J; junction bases left unmatched: 24. Variable domain in full (rest from reference TRBV5-1 and TRBJ1-5): KAGVTQTPRYLIKTRGQQVTLSCSPISGHRSVSWYQQTPGQGLQFLFEYFSETQRNKGNFPGRFSGRQFSNSRSEMNVSTLELGDSALYLCASQRDGSTRDRGGYSNQPQHFGDGTRLSIL.

There are a few counts of this clone. The CDR3 loop reads CASESQGVQYF. The CDR3, as DNA: TGTGCCAGCGAATCACAGGGGGTTCAGTACTTC. The gene calls are TRBV14 and TRBJ2-5, with 8 nucleotides matching TRBD1. This CDR3 has 11 amino acids. The trim removed 8 bases at V and 11 bases at J, leaving 7 bases unmatched. Germline V CDR1 and CDR2: SGHDN, FVKESK.

The chain employs TRBV28 and TRBJ2-7; 9 bases align to TRBD2. The junction had 15 bases not matched to a gene; V was cut back by 3 bases and J by 3 bases. CDR1 is MDHEN and CDR2 is SYDVKM in the germline V gene. The CDR3 consists of 18 residues. CDR3 sequence: CASSLKPWASGIYYEQYF. CDR3 DNA sequence: TGTGCCAGCAGTTTGAAGCCATGGGCTAGCGGGATTTACTACGAGCAGTACTTC.

This chain connects TRBV7-9 to TRBJ1-5; D not certain. In germline, CDR1 is SEHNR, CDR2 FQNEAQ (reference sequence). V shed 4 bases and J shed 2 bases, with 6 bases lying between them. This CDR3 is built from 13 residues. The chain's CDR3 is CASSSEGNQPQHF. CDR3 coding DNA: TGTGCCAGCAGCTCCGAGGGCAATCAGCCCCAGCATTTT. The variable domain in full, with the rest retrieved from reference TRBV7-9 and TRBJ1-5, is DTGVSQNPRHKITKRGQNVTFRCDPISEHNRLYWYRQTLGQGPEFLTYFQNEAQLEKSRLLSDRFSAERPKGSFSTLEIQRTEQGDSAMYLCASSSEGNQPQHFGDGTRLSIL.

The chain uses TRBV7-6 and TRBJ2-2; TRBD1 agrees at 7 bases. CDR1 is SGHVS and CDR2 is FNYEAQ in the germline V gene. This CDR3 region has 14 residues. The V gene end was trimmed by 4 bases and the J gene end by 6 bases; junction bases not matched to a gene: 5. This CDR3 reads CASSSTGTAGELFF. The CDR3 nucleotides read TGTGCCAGCAGCTCGACAGGGACGGCCGGGGAGCTGTTTTTT.

In this sample, this clone turned up once. CDR3 loop: CASSLTGADGYTF. The CDR3 coding sequence is TGTGCCAGCAGTCTGACAGGGGCGGATGGCTACACCTTC. The V and J genes are TRBV12-3 or TRBV12-4 and TRBJ1-2; 8 positions agree with TRBD1. The CDR3 spans 13 residues. J gave up 6 bases and V 5 bases, and 5 bases lay outside the gene matches.

The V and J genes are TRBV29-1 and TRBJ2-3, with 8 bases lining up with TRBD1. Per the germline V gene, CDR1 is SQVTM and CDR2 is ANQGSEA. CDR3 length: 15 amino acids. V lost 6 bases and J lost 6; bases outside the gene matches: 14. The CDR3 loop reads CSVSDRGNTRDTQYF. The DNA for the CDR3 is TGCAGCGTCAGCGACAGGGGAAACACACGCGATACGCAGTATTTT.

J is TRBJ1-3 and V is TRBV7-2, with 7 positions matching TRBD1. This CDR3 spans 16 amino acids. V lost 5 bases, J lost 3 bases, and 10 bases stayed unmatched. Germline V gene data show CDR1 as SGHTA and CDR2 as FQGNSA. Here the CDR3 reads CASSPLLAGGGNTIYF. The DNA for the CDR3 is TGTGCCAGCAGCCCATTGTTAGCAGGGGGTGGAAACACCATATATTTT.

The chain joins TRBV7-2 to TRBJ1-5, with D maybe TRBD1 (5 bases). This CDR3 is built from 15 residues. Trimming left V 1 base short and J 8 bases short, with 15 bases between. Germline values: CDR1 SGHTA, CDR2 FQGNSA. CDR3 in DNA: TGTGCCAGCAGCTTAGACCAGGGTTCTTCAGAGCCCCAGCATTTT. It specifies CASSLDQGSSEPQHF. Looking up the rest from reference TRBV7-2 and TRBJ1-5 gives the full variable domain: GAGVSQSPSNKVTEKGKDVELRCDPISGHTALYWYRQSLGQGLEFLIYFQGNSAPDKSGLPSDRFSAERTGGSVSTLTIQRTQQEDSAVYLCASSLDQGSSEPQHFGDGTRLSIL.

This clone is a singleton in its sample. The V call is TRBV19, the J call TRBJ2-7, with D possibly TRBD2 on 6 matching bases. The CDR3 has 15 residues. The germline V and J ends were trimmed by 3 bases and 5 bases, with 17 bases remaining between them. Germline CDR1 is LNHDA and CDR2 is SQIVND (reference sequence). CDR3 amino acids: CASSIPGRGSDEQYF. The DNA for the CDR3 is TGTGCCAGTAGTATCCCGGGACGGGGGAGTGACGAGCAGTACTTC. Variable domain in full (rest from reference TRBV19 and TRBJ2-7): DGGITQSPKYLFRKEGQNVTLSCEQNLNHDAMYWYRQDPGQGLRLIYYSQIVNDFQKGDIAEGYSVSREKKESFPLTVTSAQKNPTAFYLCASSIPGRGSDEQYFGPGTRLTVT.

The chain recombines TRBV3-1 (or the pseudogene TRBV3-2) with TRBJ2-7, with a weak D call TRBD1 (6 bases). This CDR3 comprises 16 residues. V was cut by 0 bases and J by 2 bases, with 14 bases left in between. Per germline, CDR1 LGHDT and CDR2 YNNKEL (reference sequence). CDR3 bases: TGTGCCAGCAGCCAAGATTGGGGGACACAGACCTACGAGCAGTACTTC. This translates into CASSQDWGTQTYEQYF.

V gene TRBV2 combines with J gene TRBJ2-1, with TRBD2 identical over 9 bases. Germline lookup yields CDR1 SNHLY and CDR2 FYNNEI. Trimming at V came to 4 bases and at J to 10 bases, leaving 5 bases not matched to a gene. The CDR3 is 13 amino acids. CDR3 amino acids: CASSGVAGAEQFF. The CDR3 DNA is TGTGCCAGCAGTGGGGTAGCGGGGGCCGAGCAGTTCTTC.

About this clone itself: It is unclear where the CDR3 begins or ends on the DNA, so no DNA is shown, and the CDR3 is as TCRdb lists it. This sequence joins TRBV28 and TRBJ1-2. The length of the CDR3 is 15 amino acids, counting both ends. Germline V gene sequence: CDR1 MDHEN, CDR2 SYDVKM. The CDR3 loop is CASSFLAELNYGYTF.

J is TRBJ2-3 and V is TRBV7-9, with 12 bases aligning to TRBD1. J lost 7 bases, V lost 5 bases, and 7 bases had no gene match. CDR3 length equals 15 residues. Germline V gives CDR1 SEHNR, CDR2 FQNEAQ (reference sequence). The CDR3 region has the DNA TGTGCCAGCAGCGCCCGGGACAGGGGGCTGAATACGCAGTATTTT. Translating it yields CASSARDRGLNTQYF.

This clone has just one count. The chain carries TRBV28 and TRBJ2-7, with D maybe TRBD1 (6 bases). Germline assignment: CDR1 MDHEN and CDR2 SYDVKM. V gave up 8 bases and J gave up 5 bases, with 10 bases separating them. This CDR3 region has 11 residues. This CDR3 reads CASGQLNEQYF. The DNA for the CDR3 is TGTGCCAGCGGACAGCTTAACGAGCAGTACTTC.

The V gene is TRBV18, the J gene TRBJ1-2; no reliable D call. Germline V gene sequence: CDR1 KGHSH, CDR2 LQKENI. The CDR3 runs to 14 residues. V was pared by 3 bases and J by 1 base, with 9 bases between. The CDR3 DNA follows: TGTGCCAGCTCACCGGGCCAGTTTAACTATGGCTACACCTTC. Its translation is CASSPGQFNYGYTF.

This chain connects TRBV28 to TRBJ2-3; weak D call: TRBD1 (7 bases). The germline V gene has CDR1 MDHEN and CDR2 SYDVKM. Trimming took off 4 bases at V and 6 bases at J, with 14 bases between the two ends. The length of the CDR3 is 14 residues. In DNA form, the CDR3 reads TGTGCCAGCAGTTGGACAGGCCGGGAGGATACGCAGTATTTT. Residues: CASSWTGREDTQYF.

This clone came up once. This chain joins TRBV28 and TRBJ2-1; D perhaps matches TRBD2 (5 bases). The germline V gene encodes CDR1 MDHEN and CDR2 SYDVKM. V was clipped by 3 bases and J by 3 bases, with 12 bases between them. The CDR3 is made up of 15 amino acids. The CDR3 protein is CASSFWGVGYNEQFF. The CDR3 DNA follows: TGTGCCAGCAGTTTTTGGGGAGTGGGCTACAATGAGCAGTTCTTC.

The chain carries TRBV5-1 and TRBJ2-7, with TRBD2 as a possible D gene (6 bases). Germline CDR1 is SGHRS and CDR2 is YFSETQ. The length of the CDR3 is 15 residues. V was shortened by 0 bases and J by 4 bases, with 14 bases between the two germline ends. The CDR3 region is CASSLVSGVEYEQYF. The CDR3 DNA is TGCGCCAGCAGCTTGGTGTCGGGAGTGGAGTACGAGCAGTACTTC.

CDR3 in DNA: TGTGCCAGCAGTTCAGGGATTGGTGAGCAGTACTTC. It translates to CASSSGIGEQYF. The V gene is TRBV12-3 or TRBV12-4, the J gene TRBJ2-7, with a weak D call TRBD1 (5 bases). This CDR3 has 12 residues. V was cut by 4 bases and J by 7 bases, with 11 bases left in between.